The 18 T cell receptor beta chains below were found in one sample sequenced in a study of control samples from healthy donors and cancer patients. Only in-frame clones appear in the TCRdb table, and some are missing; sequencing was by immunoSEQ multiplex PCR. Of tens of thousands of clones detected, 95% to 97% appear once; the ten largest clones hold around 1.9%. The sequencing input was blood. The receptor set was obtained from a woman younger than 45 in good health.

The chain employs TRBV28 and TRBJ2-7; D gene uncertain. The V end lost 1 base, the J end lost 2 bases, and 21 bases lay between the germline ends. Germline lookup yields CDR1 MDHEN and CDR2 SYDVKM. The CDR3 is made up of 18 amino acids. Written as DNA, the CDR3 is TGTGCCAGCAGTTTATCGATCGGCGGCTCGAGACACACCTACGAGCAGTACTTC. Translation gives CASSLSIGGSRHTYEQYF.

This chain links TRBV6-5 with TRBJ2-7; weak D call: TRBD1 (6 bases). The V end was cut by 7 bases, the J end by 4 bases, with 17 bases between. CDR1 is MNHEY, CDR2 SVGAGI, per germline. There are 14 residues in the CDR3. The CDR3 nucleotides read TGTGCCAGCAATCCTATAGGGGGAGAATACGAGCAGTACTTC. It yields the protein CASNPIGGEYEQYF.

This clone has just one count. The chain recombines TRBV12-5 with TRBJ1-2, with D perhaps matching TRBD1 (5 bases). The germline V and J ends were trimmed by 0 bases and 8 bases, with 22 bases remaining between them. The CDR3 totals 17 residues. Per germline, CDR1 LGHNT and CDR2 FRNRAP. CDR3 amino acids: CASGLVSWGDAGEGYTF. CDR3 in DNA: TGTGCTAGTGGTTTGGTTAGTTGGGGGGACGCTGGGGAAGGCTACACCTTC. The full variable domain, in which reference TRBV12-5 and TRBJ1-2 provide the parts outside the CDR3, is DARVTQTPRHKVTEMGQEVTMRCQPILGHNTVFWYRQTMMQGLELLAYFRNRAPLDDSGMPKDRFSAEMPDATLATLKIQPSEPRDSAVYFCASGLVSWGDAGEGYTFGSGTRLTVV.

The chain recombines TRBV2 with TRBJ1-4, with D possibly being TRBD1 (6 bases). Germline assignment: CDR1 SNHLY and CDR2 FYNNEI. The ends were cut back, 5 bases at V and 2 bases at J, with 12 bases in the middle. The CDR3 spans 15 residues. CDR3 bases: TGTGCCAGCAGTCAACAGGGTATCACTAATGAAAAACTGTTTTTT. Protein sequence: CASSQQGITNEKLFF.

This rearrangement joins TRBV7-2 to TRBJ2-1, with 8 nucleotides matching TRBD2. J lost 2 bases, V lost 7 bases, and 13 bases had no gene match. Germline-derived CDR1 and CDR2 are SGHTA and FQGNSA. The CDR3 runs to 17 residues. The CDR3 DNA reads as TGTGCCAGCAAGAGGCTGGGGGCGGGAGGACCCTACAATGAGCAGTTCTTC. It specifies CASKRLGAGGPYNEQFF.

The rearrangement links TRBV6-5 to TRBJ1-2, with D unclear. Trimming removed 2 bases from V and 8 bases from J, with 18 bases in between. This CDR3 region has 15 residues. Germline CDR1 MNHEY, CDR2 SVGAGI. This CDR3 reads CASSYASQLWNGYTF. The CDR3 nucleotides read TGTGCCAGCAGTTACGCCTCCCAGTTGTGGAACGGCTACACCTTC.

The V call is TRBV6-5, the J call TRBJ1-1; D is ambiguous. V dropped 0 bases and J dropped 0 bases, with 5 bases sitting between them. Germline CDR1 is MNHEY and CDR2 is SVGAGI. The CDR3 is made up of 14 amino acids. The CDR3 DNA follows: TGTGCCAGCAGTTACTCGTCAGTGAACACTGAAGCTTTCTTT. This translates into CASSYSSVNTEAFF.

V gene TRBV2 combines with J gene TRBJ2-1; perhaps TRBD2 as D (5 bases). Germline assignment: CDR1 SNHLY and CDR2 FYNNEI. The V end lost 2 bases, the J end lost 9 bases, and 17 bases lay between the germline ends. The length of the CDR3 is 15 residues. The CDR3 nucleotides read TGTGCCAGCAGTGAACTAGGACTTTCCAATAGTGAGCAGTTCTTC. It specifies CASSELGLSNSEQFF.

The chain links TRBV5-4 to TRBJ2-7; TRBD1 agrees at 9 bases. Germline V lookup: CDR1 SGHNT, CDR2 YYREEE (reference sequence). J lost 3 bases, V lost 4 bases, and 5 bases had no gene match. The CDR3 has 14 amino acids. DNA for the CDR3: TGTGCCAGCAGCGAGGGACAGGGAATCTACGAGCAGTACTTC. Encoded protein: CASSEGQGIYEQYF.

The rearrangement uses TRBV27 and TRBJ2-7; 8 bases line up with TRBD2. V shed 3 bases, J shed 7 bases, and the junction held 8 bases outside the gene matches. CDR3 length: 14 residues. Germline V gene sequence: CDR1 MNHEY, CDR2 SMNVEV (reference sequence). The CDR3 sequence is CASSLGAGVREQYF. The CDR3 DNA is TGTGCCAGCAGTTTGGGAGCGGGAGTTAGGGAGCAGTACTTC.

This clone was seen a single time. The genes are TRBV15 and TRBJ1-1; possible D gene TRBD1, 6 bases. The CDR3 consists of 13 residues. Deletions cut 3 bases from V and 1 base from J, with 6 bases between. Germline values: CDR1 LNHNV, CDR2 YYDKDF (reference sequence). This CDR3 reads CATSRTGNTEAFF. In DNA, the CDR3 is TGTGCCACCAGCAGGACAGGGAACACTGAAGCTTTCTTT. Combining the CDR3 with reference TRBV15 and TRBJ1-1 gives the whole variable domain DAMVIQNPRYQVTQFGKPVTLSCSQTLNHNVMYWYQQKSSQAPKLLFHYYDKDFNNEADTPDNFQSRRPNTSFCFLDIRSPGLGDTAMYLCATSRTGNTEAFFGQGTRLTVV.

The count of this clone is one. J is TRBJ1-1 and V is TRBV5-6; weak D call: TRBD1 (6 bases). The CDR3 is made up of 14 amino acids. With 4 bases removed from V and 1 base from J, the gap between germline ends came to 11 bases. Germline CDR1 reads SGHDT; CDR2 reads YYEEEE. This CDR3 is CASSPSRGNTEAFF. The CDR3, as DNA: TGTGCCAGCAGCCCCTCCAGGGGGAACACTGAAGCTTTCTTT.

CDR3 sequence (DNA): TGTGCCAGTGGACCTTCGGGGACGGCCGATCAGCCCCAGCATTTT. Protein sequence: CASGPSGTADQPQHF. The chain employs TRBV19 and TRBJ1-5; a weak D match, TRBD1 (5 bases). Per the germline V gene, CDR1 is LNHDA and CDR2 is SQIVND (reference sequence). The CDR3 is made up of 15 amino acids. Trimming removed 8 bases at V and 5 bases at J, with 19 bases between.

The chain has TRBV19 and TRBJ2-1, with TRBD1 matching 7 bases. The germline V gene encodes CDR1 LNHDA and CDR2 SQIVND (reference sequence). V lost 5 bases, J lost 10 bases, and 8 bases stayed unmatched. The CDR3 is made up of 13 amino acids. The CDR3 reads CASSDIRGNEQFF. The CDR3 DNA reads as TGTGCCAGTAGTGACATCAGGGGGAACGAGCAGTTCTTC.

The chain has TRBV29-1 and TRBJ2-7; weak D call: TRBD1 (6 bases). Germline V gene lookup returns CDR1 SQVTM and CDR2 ANQGSEA. With 4 bases removed from V and 4 bases from J, the gap between germline ends came to 14 bases. The CDR3 is made up of 13 amino acids. CDR3 nucleotide sequence: TGCAGCGTTGGTCAGGGACAAAAATACGAGCAGTACTTC. This gives the protein CSVGQGQKYEQYF.

The CDR3 DNA follows: TGTGCCAGCAGCTCCCAGGACAGGGGGACTTACAATGAGCAGTTCTTC. Residues: CASSSQDRGTYNEQFF. The chain is built from TRBV7-8 and TRBJ2-1, with TRBD1 matching over 10 bases. The CDR3 has 16 residues. Germline CDR1 is SGHVS and CDR2 is FQNEAQ. V trimming: 4 bases; J trimming: 4 bases; junction bases outside the gene matches: 7.

The V gene is TRBV4-1, the J gene TRBJ2-7, with 7 bases identical to TRBD2. The CDR3 runs to 18 residues. V shed 4 bases and J 0 bases; nucleotides not matched to a gene: 15. Germline CDR1 and CDR2: MGHRA and YSYEKL. This chain's CDR3 is CASSLLGGRLSSSYEQYF. In DNA form, the CDR3 reads TGCGCCAGCAGCCTATTGGGGGGGAGACTCTCGAGCTCCTACGAGCAGTACTTC.

J is TRBJ2-7 and V is TRBV9; perhaps TRBD2 as D (5 bases). Trimming stripped 3 bases from V and 0 bases from J, with 16 bases between. Germline V lookup: CDR1 SGDLS, CDR2 YYNGEE. The CDR3 totals 16 residues. CDR3 DNA sequence: TGTGCCAGCAGCGAGAGTTTTACTAGTAGCTCCTACGAGCAGTACTTC. Its protein is CASSESFTSSSYEQYF. Supplemented by reference TRBV9 and TRBJ2-7, the full variable domain reads DSGVTQTPKHLITATGQRVTLRCSPRSGDLSVYWYQQSLDQGLQFLIQYYNGEERAKGNILERFSAQQFPDLHSELNLSSLELGDSALYFCASSESFTSSSYEQYFGPGTRLTVT.